The 9 T cell receptor beta chains presented below share a single source sample, sequenced in a study of Ad26.COV2.S vaccination and SARS-CoV-2 variants. TCRdb's copy holds only in-frame clones and misses some; the assay was immunoSEQ multiplex PCR. This table holds more than 300,000 clones, less than 90% found once. Indicated treatment: some 19 received Ad26.COV2.S at low or high dose, single or two shots; a few received placebo; per-sample allocation not given. Sampling was done on day 63 after the first vaccine or placebo injection. This specimen consisted of peripheral blood, obtained in a trial of Ad26.COV2.S vaccine versus placebo. All receptors derive from a person between 18 and 59 years old who received the Ad26.COV2.S COVID-19 vaccine or a placebo.

The table lists this clone with a count of one. The CDR3 loop is CASSWEGRQLSTGELFF. The CDR3 DNA reads TGCGCCAGCAGCTGGGAGGGGCGGCAGCTCTCCACCGGGGAGCTGTTTTTT. The genes are TRBV5-1 and TRBJ2-2; 7 positions match TRBD2. The CDR3 has 17 residues. J gave up 4 bases and V 3 bases, and 12 bases lay outside the gene matches. Germline CDR1 and CDR2: SGHRS and YFSETQ.

The chain uses TRBV9 and TRBJ2-1; 8 positions agree with TRBD2. With V trimmed by 0 bases and J by 2 bases, 4 bases remained unmatched. The CDR3 has 16 amino acids. CDR1 is SGDLS, CDR2 YYNGEE, per germline. The CDR3 DNA reads TGTGCCAGCAGCGTAGGACGTAGCGGGACCTACAATGAGCAGTTCTTC. It translates to CASSVGRSGTYNEQFF.

This chain uses TRBV11-2 with TRBJ2-7; 9 bases map to TRBD1. The germline V gene encodes CDR1 SGHAT and CDR2 FQNNGV. The CDR3 runs to 14 residues. Trimming cost V 2 bases and J 6 bases; bases outside gene matches: 5. The CDR3, as DNA: TGTGCCAGCAGCTTAACGGGACAGGGTGCCGAGCAGTACTTC. As protein: CASSLTGQGAEQYF. Filled out from reference TRBV11-2 and TRBJ2-7, the complete variable domain reads EAGVAQSPRYKIIEKRQSVAFWCNPISGHATLYWYQQILGQGPKLLIQFQNNGVVDDSQLPKDRFSAERLKGVDSTLKIQPAKLEDSAVYLCASSLTGQGAEQYFGPGTRLTVT.

This chain links TRBV19 with TRBJ2-2; D ambiguous. The V and J ends lost 3 bases and 13 bases respectively, with 12 bases between them. Germline values: CDR1 LNHDA, CDR2 SQIVND (reference sequence). The CDR3 has 12 amino acids. In nucleotides, the CDR3 is TGTGCCAGTAGTATCCCGCCTCTGGGGCTGTTTTTT. It specifies CASSIPPLGLFF.

V is TRBV24-1 and J is TRBJ1-5, with TRBD1 identical over 9 bases. CDR1 and CDR2 (germline): KGHDR, SFDVKD. With V trimmed by 4 bases and J by 6 bases, 6 bases remained unmatched. CDR3 size: 15 residues. CDR3 amino acids: CATSDSGTGTQPQHF. In nucleotides, the CDR3 is TGTGCCACCAGTGACTCCGGGACAGGGACTCAGCCCCAGCATTTT.

This chain joins TRBV6-5 and TRBJ1-5; D may be TRBD1 (6 bases). This CDR3 spans 16 amino acids. CDR1 MNHEY and CDR2 SVGAGI come from the germline V gene. Trimming took 4 bases from V and 0 from J, leaving 13 bases between them. In DNA form, the CDR3 reads TGTGCCAGCAGTTGGGGGGCTCCCGATAGCAATCAGCCCCAGCATTTT. Protein sequence: CASSWGAPDSNQPQHF.

As to this clone: Other DNA sequences in the sample encode the same CDR3. The rearrangement uses TRBV7-9 and TRBJ2-7; a possible D gene is TRBD1 (6 bases). Germline CDR1 SEHNR, CDR2 FQNEAQ (reference sequence). V was cut by 5 bases and J by 5 bases, with 10 bases left in between. The CDR3 runs to 12 residues. In DNA, the CDR3 is TGTGCCAGCAGCCCGGACAGAAACGAGCAGTACTTC. As protein: CASSPDRNEQYF. Together with reference TRBV7-9 and TRBJ2-7, the CDR3 gives the full variable domain: DTGVSQNPRHKITKRGQNVTFRCDPISEHNRLYWYRQTLGQGPEFLTYFQNEAQLEKSRLLSDRFSAERPKGSFSTLEIQRTEQGDSAMYLCASSPDRNEQYFGPGTRLTVT.

The chain links TRBV28 to TRBJ1-6; no definite D call. V lost 6 bases and J 5 bases, leaving 23 bases between the germline ends. CDR1 and CDR2 from the germline V gene are MDHEN and SYDVKM. The CDR3 is made up of 18 amino acids. Here the CDR3 DNA reads TGTGCCAGCAGCCGACCCCCTATGACCGAGATAAATAATTCACCCCTCCACTTT. Its protein is CASSRPPMTEINNSPLHF.

V is TRBV7-8 and J is TRBJ2-2; D is ambiguous. The V gene lost 1 base and the J gene lost 4 bases, with 4 bases spanning the gap. CDR3 size: 13 residues. Germline-derived CDR1 and CDR2 are SGHVS and FQNEAQ. Written as DNA, the CDR3 is TGTGCCAGCAGCTTAGGCCGCACCGGGGAGCTGTTTTTT. It is translated as CASSLGRTGELFF.